A single sample gave rise to the 2 T cell receptor beta chains below, sequenced in a study of T cell changes during pregnancy in multiple sclerosis. The assay was immunoSEQ multiplex PCR, and TCRdb's table has in-frame clones only and misses some. The sample holds approximately 41,000 clones, approximately 91% seen once. Sample: PBMCs (not recorded whether the cells were cultured). These receptors were obtained from a female donor with multiple sclerosis, enrolled in a pregnancy study.

The rearrangement joins TRBV4-1 to TRBJ2-4; D gene uncertain. V lost 2 bases to trimming and J lost 5 bases, with 13 bases between them. The CDR3 runs to 15 residues. The germline CDR1 and CDR2 sequences are MGHRA and YSYEKL. The CDR3 region is CASSQYGVSQNIQYF. The CDR3 DNA is TGCGCCAGCAGCCAATATGGCGTGAGCCAAAACATTCAGTACTTC.

The chain couples TRBV6-1 to TRBJ1-1; D possibly corresponds to TRBD1 (5 bases). This CDR3 comprises 14 residues. The germline gives CDR1 MNHNS, CDR2 SASEGT. V shed 4 bases and J shed 1 base, with 10 bases lying between them. The CDR3 reads CASSGRQKNTEAFF. The CDR3 nucleotides are TGTGCCAGCAGTGGGCGACAGAAGAACACTGAAGCTTTCTTT.